Following are 6 T cell receptor beta chains from one sample sequenced in a study of T-cell reconstitution after alpha-beta-depleted transplantation in children. It was with unique molecular identifiers that the TCRbeta library was prepared. TCRdb reprocessed the PCR reads with MiXCR, giving one entry per CDR3 protein. The sample holds some 840,000 distinct CDR3 sequences; 15% to 20% are singletons and the top ten take approximately 5%. The source was PBMCs, mostly from graft donor cells, collected 360 days after TCRalphabeta/CD19-depleted stem cell transplant. The receptors shown here come from a male patient aged 10 to 17 who had a stem cell transplant for acute lymphoblastic leukemia, so the T cells may come from the graft donor.

Many counts were recorded for this clonotype. An end of the junction does not agree with germline; a read error may underlie this. This chain connects TRBV12-3 or TRBV12-4 to TRBJ2-2; D is ambiguous. The CDR3 totals 13 residues. The CDR3 DNA reads as TGCGCCAGCAGCCTCCCTAACACCGGGGAGCTGTTTTTT. Its translation is CASSLPNTGELFF.

This clonotype showed up just a few times. V usage is TRBV18 and J usage is TRBJ2-2; D unresolved. Per germline, CDR1 KGHSH and CDR2 LQKENI. V was clipped by 6 bases and J by 4 bases, with 15 bases between them. The length of the CDR3 is 15 residues. CDR3 bases: TGTGCCAGCTCTCGGCTGCCCACGGCCACCGGGGAGCTGTTTTTT. This codes for CASSRLPTATGELFF.

The sample holds a few counts of this clonotype. This sequence joins TRBV10-2 and TRBJ2-7; no clear D gene. The V end lost 2 bases, the J end lost 0 bases, and 8 bases lay between the germline ends. Germline CDR1 and CDR2: WSHSY and SAAADI. The CDR3 consists of 14 residues. The CDR3 region has the DNA TGCGCCAGCAGTGAGGTCAGATACTCCTACGAGCAGTACTTC. Its translation is CASSEVRYSYEQYF.

V gene TRBV5-1 combines with J gene TRBJ1-1; D gene ambiguous. CDR3 size: 17 residues. Germline CDR1 and CDR2: SGHRS and YFSETQ. V lost 0 bases to trimming and J lost 1 base, with 16 bases between them. The CDR3 sequence: CASSLEKAIRRNTEAFF. CDR3 coding DNA: TGCGCCAGCAGCTTGGAAAAAGCAATCCGTCGGAACACTGAAGCTTTCTTT.

The chain couples TRBV5-1 to TRBJ1-2; 8 bases are a match to TRBD1. J lost 6 bases, V lost 4 bases, and 8 bases had no gene match. Germline CDR1 is SGHRS and CDR2 is YFSETQ. There are 14 residues in the CDR3. The CDR3, as DNA: TGCGCCAGCAGCATCCAGGACAGGGAGGATGGCTACACCTTC. This translates into CASSIQDREDGYTF. Together with reference TRBV5-1 and TRBJ1-2, the CDR3 gives the full variable domain: KAGVTQTPRYLIKTRGQQVTLSCSPISGHRSVSWYQQTPGQGLQFLFEYFSETQRNKGNFPGRFSGRQFSNSRSEMNVSTLELGDSALYLCASSIQDREDGYTFGSGTRLTVV.

V usage is TRBV7-6 and J usage is TRBJ1-2, with a possible D match to TRBD1 (6 bases). Germline CDR1 SGHVS, CDR2 FNYEAQ. There are 13 residues in the CDR3. V lost 5 bases and J lost 8, with 15 bases in between. The CDR3: CASSREDRHGYTF. In nucleotides, the CDR3 is TGTGCCAGCAGCCGGGAGGACAGACACGGCTACACCTTC.